The source of this TCR beta chain is a study of blood T cell repertoires in COVID-19. Turning to the study itself: The United States, Italy and Spain supplied acute and convalescent COVID-19 samples. In each case, the material was cDNA or gDNA derived from T cells, B-cell-depleted T cells, or PBMCs.

Germline assignment: CDR1 SGDLS and CDR2 YYNGEE. The CDR3 sequence is 12 residues long. V shed 6 bases, J shed 8 bases, and the junction held 2 bases outside the gene matches. In the original analysis: Estimation of nucleated cell counts was performed using reference gene primer amplification. Clones were read by immunoSEQ multiplex PCR, and TCRdb kept only the in-frame ones, dropping some. The DNA was the basis for D and trimming; V, J and clone size are from that table. This repertoire shows more than 300,000 clones, about 84% found once; its top ten account for under 2%. The chain combines TRBV9 with TRBJ1-3, with TRBD1 matching 10 bases. The sample consisted of peripheral blood. The sequence came from a woman between 45 and 65 years old with acute or convalescent COVID-19. The CDR3 loop reads CASNGQGDTIYF. The CDR3 DNA sequence: TGTGCCAGCAACGGACAGGGGGACACCATATATTTT.